The 3 T cell receptor beta chains below come from one sample, sequenced in a study of PD-1 blockade in mismatch repair-deficient tumors. The method was immunoSEQ multiplex PCR; TCRdb's version includes in-frame clones alone and lacks a portion of them. The repertoire consists of 14,000 or so clones, with roughly 88% occurring once and the leading ten covering more than 1.5%. The material was PBMCs, obtained less than 15 weeks after starting pembrolizumab. The receptors derive from an adult with mismatch repair-deficient cancer.

The V gene is TRBV29-1, the J gene TRBJ1-2; possible D gene TRBD1, 6 bases. V was shortened by 7 bases and J by 4 bases, with 19 bases between the two germline ends. CDR1 and CDR2 from the germline V gene are SQVTM and ANQGSEA. This CDR3 comprises 14 residues. CDR3 sequence: CSAPGQGGTYGYTF. CDR3 bases: TGCAGCGCCCCGGGACAAGGTGGAACCTATGGCTACACCTTC.

In this sample, this clone turned up a few times. The missing conserved phenylalanine or tryptophan at the end of this CDR3 makes a read error likely. The DNA is left out, because the CDR3 cannot be placed on it with certainty; the CDR3 is given as TCRdb lists it. The chain has TRBV19 and TRBJ2-7; no DNA check was done on the table's D call, TRBD2. CDR1 LNHDA and CDR2 SQIVND come from the germline V gene (reference sequence). The CDR3 region is 10 residues in length, termini included. This chain's CDR3 is CASSIVGFPR.

The chain recombines TRBV11-2 with TRBJ2-2, with TRBD2 identical over 9 bases. From germline, CDR1 is SGHAT and CDR2 FQNNGV. V lost 4 bases to trimming and J lost 4 bases; unmatched junction nucleotides: 4. The CDR3 covers 15 residues. DNA for the CDR3: TGTGCCAGCAGCTGGGCGGGAGGGGTCACCGGGGAGCTGTTTTTT. Its translation is CASSWAGGVTGELFF.